This is a list of T cell receptor beta chains from one sample in a study of T cells after posttransplantation cyclophosphamide. Sequencing used immunoSEQ multiplex PCR; TCRdb keeps in-frame clones, though not all of them. The sample holds 3,500 to 5,500 clones; approximately 80% are singletons and the top ten take 18%. Sequences were derived from PBMCs, sampled 86 days after allogeneic stem cell transplant with posttransplant cyclophosphamide. The source is a male patient in his 50s who received an allogeneic stem cell transplant from an unrelated donor, was CMV-positive, and had acute GVHD only. A share of the T cells may be of graft donor origin. Each CDR3 is given with its conserved first and last residue. The D gene is left open where the match is weak. The size field is filled for only some rows; it gives once, few, many or a size class.

CDR3 DNA: TGTGCCAGCAGCCCGGGACTAGCGCTTACCTACGAGCAGTACTTC
CDR3 protein: CASSPGLALTYEQYF
D gene: TRBD2
V gene: TRBV27
J gene: TRBJ2-7
clone size: -

CDR3 DNA: TGTGCCAGCAGGAAGATACGAGACACTGAAGCTTTCTTT
CDR3 protein: CASRKIRDTEAFF
D gene: -
V gene: TRBV7-2
J gene: TRBJ1-1
clone size: -

CDR3 DNA: TGCGCCAGCACCGTGACCGCGGGGATTAATGAGCAGTTCTTC
CDR3 protein: CASTVTAGINEQFF
D gene: -
V gene: TRBV5-1
J gene: TRBJ2-1
clone size: -

CDR3 DNA: TGTGCCAGTAGTATCTCAGGGCCCACCGGGGAGCTGTTTTTT
CDR3 protein: CASSISGPTGELFF
D gene: -
V gene: TRBV19
J gene: TRBJ2-2
clone size: once

CDR3 DNA: TGTGCCATCAGTTTCTCGAGCTACGAGCAGTACTTC
CDR3 protein: CAISFSSYEQYF
D gene: -
V gene: TRBV10-3
J gene: TRBJ2-7
clone size: -

CDR3 DNA: TGTGCCAGCAGCGAGGCGGGGGGCGCAGGAAACACCATATATTTT
CDR3 protein: CASSEAGGAGNTIYF
D gene: -
V gene: TRBV6-6
J gene: TRBJ1-3
clone size: few

CDR3 DNA: TGTGCCAGCAGCTTAGCCCAGGGGGCAAATACGCAGTATTTT
CDR3 protein: CASSLAQGANTQYF
D gene: TRBD1
V gene: TRBV7-2
J gene: TRBJ2-3
clone size: once

CDR3 DNA: TGCGCCAGCAGCCATGTGACAGGGATACAAGAGACCCAGTACTTC
CDR3 protein: CASSHVTGIQETQYF
D gene: TRBD1
V gene: TRBV4-1
J gene: TRBJ2-5
clone size: few

CDR3 DNA: TGTGCCAGCAGTGCGGGACAGGGAACCGGGGAGCTGTTTTTT
CDR3 protein: CASSAGQGTGELFF
D gene: TRBD1
V gene: TRBV28
J gene: TRBJ2-2
clone size: -

CDR3 DNA: TGTGCCAGCAGTTCAGAACAGGGGGCCTACGAGCAGTACTTC
CDR3 protein: CASSSEQGAYEQYF
D gene: TRBD1
V gene: TRBV27
J gene: TRBJ2-7
clone size: -

CDR3 DNA: TGTGCCAGCAGCCCCTACGGGGGGGGTCAAGTTGGGTCCGGGGAGCTGTTTTTT
CDR3 protein: CASSPYGGGQVGSGELFF
D gene: TRBD2
V gene: TRBV4-2
J gene: TRBJ2-2
clone size: -

CDR3 DNA: TGCGCCAGCAGCCAAGAGACTTGGGCCAACGTCCTGACTTTC
CDR3 protein: CASSQETWANVLTF
D gene: -
V gene: TRBV4-3
J gene: TRBJ2-6
clone size: -

CDR3 DNA: TGTGCCAGCAGGCGACTCCTGTCGAGCACAGATACGCAGTATTTT
CDR3 protein: CASRRLLSSTDTQYF
D gene: -
V gene: TRBV2
J gene: TRBJ2-3
clone size: once

CDR3 DNA: TGCGCCAGCAGCTTGGATGCAGGGGACACCGGGGAGCTGTTTTTT
CDR3 protein: CASSLDAGDTGELFF
D gene: -
V gene: TRBV5-1
J gene: TRBJ2-2
clone size: -

CDR3 DNA: TGCGCCAGCAGCCAAGGGCGGGACTCCTTGATTTACAATGAGCAGTTCTTC
CDR3 protein: CASSQGRDSLIYNEQFF
D gene: -
V gene: TRBV4-1
J gene: TRBJ2-1
clone size: -

CDR3 DNA: TGTGCCAGCAGTGGCCGAAGAAGCCCTAACTATGGCTACACCTTC
CDR3 protein: CASSGRRSPNYGYTF
D gene: -
V gene: TRBV25-1
J gene: TRBJ1-2
clone size: -

CDR3 DNA: TGTGCCAGCAGTTCCGCGGTCACTGAAGCTTTCTTT
CDR3 protein: CASSSAVTEAFF
D gene: -
V gene: TRBV7-2
J gene: TRBJ1-1
clone size: few

CDR3 DNA: TGCGCCAGCAGCTTGGGTAGCTCGGGCTACACCTTC
CDR3 protein: CASSLGSSGYTF
D gene: -
V gene: TRBV5-1
J gene: TRBJ1-2
clone size: -

CDR3 DNA: TGTGCCAGCAGCAAACGGGACAGGGGGAATGAGCAGTTCTTC
CDR3 protein: CASSKRDRGNEQFF
D gene: TRBD1
V gene: TRBV7-8
J gene: TRBJ2-1
clone size: -

CDR3 DNA: TGTGCCAGCAGCTTAGCTAGCGGGGGGGCCGTGGCGGATACGCAGTATTTT
CDR3 protein: CASSLASGGAVADTQYF
D gene: TRBD2
V gene: TRBV13
J gene: TRBJ2-3
clone size: few

CDR3 DNA: TGTGCCAGCAGCTTAGATACAGGACAGCGCAATCAGCCCCAGCATTTT
CDR3 protein: CASSLDTGQRNQPQHF
D gene: -
V gene: TRBV5-5
J gene: TRBJ1-5
clone size: -

CDR3 DNA: TGTGCCAGCAGCGCGGGACTAGCGGGAACAGGGAGGGAGCTGTTTTTT
CDR3 protein: CASSAGLAGTGRELFF
D gene: TRBD2
V gene: TRBV9
J gene: TRBJ2-2
clone size: -

CDR3 DNA: TGTGCCAGCAGCGGCGGCAGCTCTAACTATGGCTACACCTTC
CDR3 protein: CASSGGSSNYGYTF
D gene: -
V gene: TRBV2
J gene: TRBJ1-2
clone size: -

CDR3 DNA: TGTGCCAGCAGCCAAGGGACAGCGAACACCGGGGAGCTGTTTTTT
CDR3 protein: CASSQGTANTGELFF
D gene: TRBD1
V gene: TRBV7-3
J gene: TRBJ2-2
clone size: -

CDR3 DNA: TGTGCCACTCAGCTTACAGTCCAGAACACTGAAGCTTTCTTT
CDR3 protein: CATQLTVQNTEAFF
D gene: -
V gene: TRBV15
J gene: TRBJ1-1
clone size: -

CDR3 DNA: TGTGCCAGCAGCTTTCGGATGGGGGGCCAGTACTTC
CDR3 protein: CASSFRMGGQYF
D gene: -
V gene: TRBV5-6
J gene: TRBJ2-5
clone size: once

CDR3 DNA: TGTGCCAGCAGTGCGTCGCGGGAGGGGTTCGATGAGCAGTTCTTC
CDR3 protein: CASSASREGFDEQFF
D gene: TRBD2
V gene: TRBV2
J gene: TRBJ2-1
clone size: -

CDR3 DNA: TGTGCCAGCAGCTCCCCGGGGGGCGATGAGCAGTTCTTC
CDR3 protein: CASSSPGGDEQFF
D gene: -
V gene: TRBV7-3
J gene: TRBJ2-1
clone size: once

CDR3 DNA: TGTGCCAGCAGCCCTTTGCCCTCTAACAGCTACTCTGGAAACACCATATATTTT
CDR3 protein: CASSPLPSNSYSGNTIYF
D gene: -
V gene: TRBV7-2
J gene: TRBJ1-3
clone size: -

CDR3 DNA: TGTGCCAGCAGTTTGACTGTAGCGGGGGGGTGGACAGATACGCAGTATTTT
CDR3 protein: CASSLTVAGGWTDTQYF
D gene: TRBD2
V gene: TRBV28
J gene: TRBJ2-3
clone size: -

CDR3 DNA: TGTGCCAGCTCACTTGGACAGATGAACACTGAAGCTTTCTTT
CDR3 protein: CASSLGQMNTEAFF
D gene: -
V gene: TRBV18
J gene: TRBJ1-1
clone size: -

CDR3 DNA: TGTGCCAGCAGCATTGGGCAGGCGAACACCGGGGAGCTGTTTTTT
CDR3 protein: CASSIGQANTGELFF
D gene: -
V gene: TRBV5-6
J gene: TRBJ2-2
clone size: -

CDR3 DNA: TGCGCCAGCAGCCAAGGCCTACAGGGAAACACTGAAGCTTTCTTT
CDR3 protein: CASSQGLQGNTEAFF
D gene: -
V gene: TRBV4-1
J gene: TRBJ1-1
clone size: large

CDR3 DNA: TGTGCCAGCAGAATGAATCAGGGGGGTTTTTCTGGGGCCAACGTCCTGACTTTC
CDR3 protein: CASRMNQGGFSGANVLTF
D gene: -
V gene: TRBV5-5
J gene: TRBJ2-6
clone size: -

CDR3 DNA: TGTGCCAGCAGCCAAGCGACGGAGAGCTACGAGCAGTACTTC
CDR3 protein: CASSQATESYEQYF
D gene: -
V gene: TRBV7-8
J gene: TRBJ2-7
clone size: -

CDR3 DNA: TGTGCCAGCAGCTTTGGAGGGACTAGCGGGGGATGGTCCTACAATGAGCAGTTCTTC
CDR3 protein: CASSFGGTSGGWSYNEQFF
D gene: TRBD2
V gene: TRBV11-3
J gene: TRBJ2-1
clone size: -

CDR3 DNA: TGTGCCAGCAGCTTAGCGAGTGGAGGGTCCGAGCAGTACTTC
CDR3 protein: CASSLASGGSEQYF
D gene: -
V gene: TRBV7-8
J gene: TRBJ2-7
clone size: -

CDR3 DNA: TGTGCCAGCAGTTTCGGGACAGGGGTCACTGAAGCTTTCTTT
CDR3 protein: CASSFGTGVTEAFF
D gene: TRBD1
V gene: TRBV27
J gene: TRBJ1-1
clone size: -

CDR3 DNA: TGCGCCAGCAGTTCTCGGGACTCCAAGGCGCAGTTCTTC
CDR3 protein: CASSSRDSKAQFF
D gene: -
V gene: TRBV5-1
J gene: TRBJ2-1
clone size: -

CDR3 DNA: TGTGCCAGCAGTTTTGGGCTCGCTACCGGCTACGAGCAGTACTTC
CDR3 protein: CASSFGLATGYEQYF
D gene: -
V gene: TRBV28
J gene: TRBJ2-7
clone size: -

CDR3 DNA: TGTGCCAGCAGCCCGATTGGAGCGGGGGGCGTCAACAATGAGCAGTTCTTC
CDR3 protein: CASSPIGAGGVNNEQFF
D gene: TRBD2
V gene: TRBV7-9
J gene: TRBJ2-1
clone size: -

CDR3 DNA: TGTGCCAGCAGTGAAAGACGGAAAAGCGGGCTAGCCAAAAACATTCAGTACTTC
CDR3 protein: CASSERRKSGLAKNIQYF
D gene: -
V gene: TRBV6-1
J gene: TRBJ2-4
clone size: -

CDR3 DNA: TGCGCCAGCAGCATTGGGACAGTTAAGCAAGTAACCCAGTACTTC
CDR3 protein: CASSIGTVKQVTQYF
D gene: TRBD1
V gene: TRBV5-1
J gene: TRBJ2-5
clone size: -

CDR3 DNA: TGTGCCAGCTCACCCGGGACAGGGGTCGGAAACACCACATATTTT
CDR3 protein: CASSPGTGVGNTTYF
D gene: TRBD1
V gene: TRBV18
J gene: TRBJ1-3
clone size: -

CDR3 DNA: TGTGCCAGTAGTATATCTCTAGACTCAACAGATACGCAGTATTTT
CDR3 protein: CASSISLDSTDTQYF
D gene: -
V gene: TRBV19
J gene: TRBJ2-3
clone size: -

CDR3 DNA: TGTGCCAGCAGCTTAGAAGCGACAGGCTTGGCCCAGCATTTT
CDR3 protein: CASSLEATGLAQHF
D gene: -
V gene: TRBV11-2
J gene: TRBJ1-5
clone size: -

CDR3 DNA: TGTGCCAGCAGCCCGGGACGGGAGAACAATGAGCAGTTCTTC
CDR3 protein: CASSPGRENNEQFF
D gene: -
V gene: TRBV27
J gene: TRBJ2-1
clone size: -

CDR3 DNA: TGTGCCAGCAGCCAAGATCGGACTAGCGGCACAGATACGCAGTATTTT
CDR3 protein: CASSQDRTSGTDTQYF
D gene: TRBD2
V gene: TRBV4-2
J gene: TRBJ2-3
clone size: -

CDR3 DNA: TGCGCCAGCAGTGCGGGACTAGTGGGCTACAATGAGCAGTTCTTC
CDR3 protein: CASSAGLVGYNEQFF
D gene: TRBD2
V gene: TRBV10-2
J gene: TRBJ2-1
clone size: -

CDR3 DNA: TGTGCCAGCAGCGTCGACAGGGAGAATTCCCCCCTCCACTTT
CDR3 protein: CASSVDRENSPLHF
D gene: TRBD1
V gene: TRBV9
J gene: TRBJ1-6
clone size: few

CDR3 DNA: TGTGCCAGCAGTAGACTAGCGGGGACCTACACCGGGGAGCTGTTTTTT
CDR3 protein: CASSRLAGTYTGELFF
D gene: TRBD2
V gene: TRBV7-8
J gene: TRBJ2-2
clone size: -